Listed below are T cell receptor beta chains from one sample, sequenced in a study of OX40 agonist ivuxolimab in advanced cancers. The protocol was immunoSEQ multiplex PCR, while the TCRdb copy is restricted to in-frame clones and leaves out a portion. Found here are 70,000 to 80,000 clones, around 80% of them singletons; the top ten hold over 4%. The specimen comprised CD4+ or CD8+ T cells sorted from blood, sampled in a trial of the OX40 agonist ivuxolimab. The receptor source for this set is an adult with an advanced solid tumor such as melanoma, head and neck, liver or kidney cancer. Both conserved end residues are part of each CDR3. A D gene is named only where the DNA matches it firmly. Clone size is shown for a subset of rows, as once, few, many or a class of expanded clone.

cdr3_aa: CASSQDWTVSYEQYF; cdr3_nt: TGCGCCAGCAGCCAAGATTGGACGGTCTCCTACGAGCAGTACTTC; j_call: TRBJ2-7; clone_size: .; v_call: TRBV4-3; d_call: .
cdr3_aa: CAWTRDRGTDTQYF; cdr3_nt: TGTGCCTGGACCAGGGACAGGGGCACAGATACGCAGTATTTT; j_call: TRBJ2-3; clone_size: .; v_call: TRBV30; d_call: TRBD1
cdr3_aa: CASSVGEGGIPDTQYF; cdr3_nt: TGTGCCAGCAGCGTAGGTGAGGGGGGGATCCCAGATACGCAGTATTTT; j_call: TRBJ2-3; clone_size: .; v_call: TRBV9; d_call: .
cdr3_aa: CASSFMTLTIGNTEAFF; cdr3_nt: TGTGCCAGCAGTTTCATGACCTTGACGATCGGGAACACTGAAGCTTTCTTT; j_call: TRBJ1-1; clone_size: .; v_call: TRBV28; d_call: .
cdr3_aa: CASSQVGQRLRGYTF; cdr3_nt: TGCGCCAGCAGCCAAGTTGGACAGAGGCTTCGTGGCTACACCTTC; j_call: TRBJ1-2; clone_size: .; v_call: TRBV4-1; d_call: .
cdr3_aa: CAWSPGAEAFF; cdr3_nt: TGTGCCTGGAGTCCAGGGGCTGAAGCTTTCTTT; j_call: TRBJ1-1; clone_size: .; v_call: TRBV30; d_call: .
cdr3_aa: CASSLFGSSYEQYF; cdr3_nt: TGTGCCAGCAGCTTATTTGGGAGCTCCTACGAGCAGTACTTC; j_call: TRBJ2-7; clone_size: few; v_call: TRBV7-2; d_call: .
cdr3_aa: CASSMGWTNEKLFF; cdr3_nt: TGTGCCAGCAGCATGGGGTGGACTAATGAAAAACTGTTTTTT; j_call: TRBJ1-4; clone_size: few; v_call: TRBV7-2; d_call: .
cdr3_aa: CSVEVRLGAFF; cdr3_nt: TGCAGCGTTGAAGTCAGACTAGGGGCGTTCTTC; j_call: TRBJ2-1; clone_size: few; v_call: TRBV29-1; d_call: .
cdr3_aa: CASSQAGGDQETQYF; cdr3_nt: TGTGCCAGCAGCCAAGCGGGAGGGGACCAAGAGACCCAGTACTTC; j_call: TRBJ2-5; clone_size: .; v_call: TRBV7-2; d_call: TRBD2
cdr3_aa: CASRHLDVYNSPLHF; cdr3_nt: TGTGCCAGTAGACACTTGGATGTCTATAATTCACCCCTCCACTTT; j_call: TRBJ1-6; clone_size: few; v_call: TRBV19; d_call: .
cdr3_aa: CASRKTSGGAYYEQYF; cdr3_nt: TGTGCCAGCCGAAAGACTAGCGGGGGCGCCTACTACGAGCAGTACTTC; j_call: TRBJ2-7; clone_size: .; v_call: TRBV7-2; d_call: TRBD2
cdr3_aa: CATQGTSGSRNEQYF; cdr3_nt: TGTGCCACCCAAGGGACTAGCGGGAGCAGAAACGAGCAGTACTTC; j_call: TRBJ2-7; clone_size: .; v_call: TRBV2; d_call: TRBD2
cdr3_aa: CASTPMRRAGETQYF; cdr3_nt: TGTGCCAGCACCCCAATGCGGAGGGCTGGGGAGACCCAGTACTTC; j_call: TRBJ2-5; clone_size: .; v_call: TRBV2; d_call: .